The 21 T cell receptor beta chains below come from one sample, sequenced in a study of a mutant IDH1 vaccine in newly diagnosed glioma. Time point of the sample: week 11, during vaccination. With topical imiquimod, each dose of the vaccine consisted of 300 ug of mutant IDH1 20-mer peptide. Which antigens these TCRs recognize remains unknown. The method was immunoSEQ multiplex PCR; TCRdb's version includes in-frame clones alone and lacks a portion of them. The table includes 100,000 to 120,000 clones, 90% detected once. Here the sequenced sample was PBMCs, taken from a glioma patient whose treatment included an IDH1 peptide vaccine. These receptors all stem from a woman aged 45-59 years with glioma.

The genes are TRBV7-9 and TRBJ2-5; D remains unclear. V was trimmed by 5 bases and J by 5 bases, leaving 12 bases between them. Germline V gene sequence: CDR1 SEHNR, CDR2 FQNEAQ (reference sequence). The CDR3 totals 13 residues. For the CDR3, the DNA is TGTGCCAGCAGCCCACCCCCTAGGGAGACCCAGTACTTC. Translation gives CASSPPPRETQYF. The full variable domain, its missing parts supplied by reference TRBV7-9 and TRBJ2-5, is DTGVSQNPRHKITKRGQNVTFRCDPISEHNRLYWYRQTLGQGPEFLTYFQNEAQLEKSRLLSDRFSAERPKGSFSTLEIQRTEQGDSAMYLCASSPPPRETQYFGPGTRLLVL.

The chain combines TRBV18 with TRBJ1-1; D is perhaps TRBD1 (6 bases). The CDR3 covers 14 residues. Deletions cut 4 bases from V and 6 bases from J, with 15 bases between. Germline assignment: CDR1 KGHSH and CDR2 LQKENI. The CDR3 coding sequence is TGTGCCAGCTCACAGGACAGCTTCGGGGCTGAAGCTTTCTTT. This encodes CASSQDSFGAEAFF.

This sequence joins TRBV6-5 and TRBJ2-7; D gene ambiguous. This CDR3 has 13 amino acids. Germline lookup yields CDR1 MNHEY and CDR2 SVGAGI. V was trimmed by 2 bases and J by 5 bases, leaving 10 bases between them. The CDR3 here is CASSYLQVDEQYF. In DNA form, the CDR3 reads TGTGCCAGCAGTTACCTTCAGGTCGACGAGCAGTACTTC.

This chain joins TRBV4-1 and TRBJ2-7, with a tentative D call TRBD2 (5 bases). Per germline, CDR1 MGHRA and CDR2 YSYEKL. The CDR3 extends over 12 amino acids. The V end lost 3 bases, the J end lost 4 bases, and 7 bases lay between the germline ends. The CDR3 reads CASSQSGYEQYF. For the CDR3, the DNA is TGCGCCAGCAGCCAGAGCGGTTACGAGCAGTACTTC.

V gene TRBV27 combines with J gene TRBJ2-3; TRBD1 or TRBD2 may be the D gene (5 bases each). Germline V gene data show CDR1 as MNHEY and CDR2 as SMNVEV (reference sequence). Deletions cut 5 bases from V and 0 bases from J, with 15 bases between. CDR3 length equals 16 residues. Here the CDR3 DNA reads TGTGCCAGCAGTCCGTCGGGGCCGTATAGCACAGATACGCAGTATTTT. Translation gives CASSPSGPYSTDTQYF.

This chain uses TRBV6-6 with TRBJ1-5, with D unresolved. The V end lost 6 bases, the J end lost 0 bases, and 15 bases lay between the germline ends. The CDR3 length is 16 residues. CDR1 is MNHNY, CDR2 SVGAGI, per germline (reference sequence). CDR3 in amino acids: CASRTLGSYSNQPQHF. DNA of the CDR3: TGTGCCAGCAGGACCCTGGGCAGTTATAGCAATCAGCCCCAGCATTTT.

V is TRBV28 and J is TRBJ2-7; no clear D gene. This CDR3 contains 13 residues. The germline V gene encodes CDR1 MDHEN and CDR2 SYDVKM. Trimming cost V 6 bases and J 2 bases, with 11 bases left between them. The chain's CDR3 is CASRPALAYEQYF. The CDR3, as DNA: TGTGCCAGCAGGCCTGCATTAGCCTACGAGCAGTACTTC.

J is TRBJ2-5 and V is TRBV20-1; D is perhaps TRBD2 (6 bases). The CDR3 totals 11 residues. The germline V and J ends were trimmed by 1 base and 11 bases, with 11 bases remaining between them. Germline V gene sequence: CDR1 DFQATT, CDR2 SNEGSKA (reference sequence). The CDR3 spells CSARGPGEQYF. CDR3 nucleotides: TGCAGTGCTAGAGGGCCGGGGGAGCAGTACTTC.

The chain recombines TRBV19 with TRBJ1-2; 8 bases match TRBD1. This CDR3 has 15 amino acids. V trimming: 5 bases; J trimming: 0 bases; junction bases outside the gene matches: 5. CDR1 and CDR2 from the germline V gene are LNHDA and SQIVND (reference sequence). The CDR3 reads CASSPDRGPNYGYTF. The CDR3 DNA sequence: TGTGCCAGTAGTCCTGACAGGGGCCCTAACTATGGCTACACCTTC.

This chain links TRBV2 with TRBJ2-4, with D tentatively TRBD2 (6 bases). Germline lookup yields CDR1 SNHLY and CDR2 FYNNEI. V was pared by 2 bases and J by 7 bases, with 15 bases between. CDR3 length: 15 residues. This chain's CDR3 is CASSERAPGGNIQYF. CDR3 DNA sequence: TGTGCCAGCAGTGAACGCGCGCCTGGAGGGAACATTCAGTACTTC.

The chain carries TRBV27 and TRBJ2-7; 7 positions agree with TRBD2. CDR1 MNHEY and CDR2 SMNVEV come from the germline V gene (reference sequence). The V segment lost 3 bases and the J segment 6 bases; nucleotides outside the gene matches: 5. The CDR3 extends over 13 amino acids. This CDR3 is CASSLWGGREQYF. Written as DNA, the CDR3 is TGTGCCAGCAGTTTGTGGGGAGGGCGCGAGCAGTACTTC.

V gene TRBV6-5 combines with J gene TRBJ1-2; TRBD1 matches at 11 bases. V shed 4 bases, J shed 7 bases, and the junction held 2 bases outside the gene matches. The CDR3 length is 13 residues. Germline V gene lookup returns CDR1 MNHEY and CDR2 SVGAGI. DNA of the CDR3: TGTGCCAGCAGTTGGACAGGGGGCTCTGGCTACACCTTC. It specifies CASSWTGGSGYTF.

The rearrangement uses TRBV7-8 and TRBJ2-5; maybe TRBD2 (6 bases). The germline V gene encodes CDR1 SGHVS and CDR2 FQNEAQ. The CDR3 covers 14 residues. The V and J ends lost 3 bases and 0 bases respectively, with 8 bases between them. Written as DNA, the CDR3 is TGTGCCAGCAGCTTGGGCGGGGACCAAGAGACCCAGTACTTC. As protein: CASSLGGDQETQYF. Variable domain in full (rest from reference TRBV7-8 and TRBJ2-5): GAGVSQSPRYKVAKRGQDVALRCDPISGHVSLFWYQQALGQGPEFLTYFQNEAQLDKSGLPSDRFFAERPEGSVSTLKIQRTQQEDSAVYLCASSLGGDQETQYFGPGTRLLVL.

The chain is built from TRBV27 and TRBJ2-1, with no clear D. Trimming removed 0 bases at V and 7 bases at J, with 7 bases between. This CDR3 spans 13 amino acids. CDR1 is MNHEY, CDR2 SMNVEV, per germline (reference sequence). The CDR3 reads CASSLSEGNEQFF. CDR3 in DNA: TGTGCCAGCAGTTTATCCGAAGGGAATGAGCAGTTCTTC.

This chain connects TRBV2 to TRBJ2-3; unclear D gene. Trimming removed 8 bases at V and 2 bases at J, with 14 bases between. CDR1 and CDR2 from the germline V gene are SNHLY and FYNNEI. CDR3 size: 14 residues. The CDR3 is CASSEASVTDTQYF. In DNA form, the CDR3 reads TGTGCCAGCTCTGAGGCCTCGGTCACAGATACGCAGTATTTT.

CDR3 in amino acids: CASSDLLGGYTF. The CDR3 region has the DNA TGTGCCAGCAGCGATCTCTTAGGGGGCTACACCTTC. This chain uses TRBV6-1 with TRBJ1-2, with D hard to call. Germline V gene sequence: CDR1 MNHNS, CDR2 SASEGT. The CDR3 has 12 residues. Deletions cut 6 bases from V and 8 bases from J, with 13 bases between.

This clone occurred a few times. The CDR3 DNA follows: TGTGCCAGCAGTGACAAGGGGCGGGGTGAAGCTTTCTTT. This codes for CASSDKGRGEAFF. J is TRBJ1-1 and V is TRBV6-4, with D possibly being TRBD1 (5 bases). Germline V gene sequence: CDR1 MRHNA, CDR2 SNTAGT. Deletions cut 2 bases from V and 7 bases from J, with 11 bases between. The CDR3 has 13 amino acids.

The J gene is TRBJ2-1, the V gene TRBV10-1; no definite D call. The CDR3 spans 14 residues. CDR1 is WNHNN, CDR2 SYGVQD, per germline (reference sequence). V shed 2 bases and J shed 2 bases, with 7 bases lying between them. The CDR3 sequence is CASSETDAYNEQFF. In DNA form, the CDR3 reads TGCGCCAGCAGTGAGACAGACGCCTACAATGAGCAGTTCTTC.

This sequence joins TRBV25-1 and TRBJ2-6; no reliable D call. CDR1 MGHDK and CDR2 SYGVNS come from the germline V gene. The CDR3 sequence is 15 residues long. The germline V and J ends were trimmed by 2 bases and 0 bases, with 5 bases remaining between them. CDR3 sequence: CASSEDFSGANVLTF. Here the CDR3 DNA reads TGTGCCAGCAGTGAAGATTTCTCTGGGGCCAACGTCCTGACTTTC.

This clone was seen once. This sequence joins TRBV19 and TRBJ1-6; TRBD1 is a possible D gene (5 bases). The germline V gene encodes CDR1 LNHDA and CDR2 SQIVND (reference sequence). V dropped 7 bases and J dropped 10 bases, with 20 bases sitting between them. This CDR3 is built from 15 residues. CDR3 DNA sequence: TGTGCCAGTAAGCCCGGACACATGTTAGAGTCACCCCTCCACTTT. Translated: CASKPGHMLESPLHF.

The CDR3 reads CASSPWGDQETQYF. DNA of the CDR3: TGTGCCAGCAGTCCGTGGGGGGATCAAGAGACCCAGTACTTC. The chain employs TRBV27 and TRBJ2-5; maybe TRBD2 (6 bases). The CDR3 loop spans 14 amino acids. In germline, CDR1 is MNHEY, CDR2 SMNVEV (reference sequence). V lost 5 bases and J 2 bases, leaving 12 bases between the germline ends.